This T cell receptor beta chain derives from a study of CDR3 diversity in severe acne. V was shortened by 1 base and J by 0 bases, with 6 bases between the two germline ends. The CDR3 consists of 14 residues. CDR1 and CDR2 from the germline V gene are SEHNR and FQNEAQ (reference sequence). This clonotype has a count of ten or more. TCRdb re-derived calls from the PCR reads in MiXCR, one entry per CDR3 protein. The table records approximately 84,000 distinct CDR3 sequences, 45% to 65% of them present only once. The J gene is TRBJ1-1, the V gene TRBV7-9; D remains ambiguous. This TCR was sampled from a male donor in good health, without acne. Sequencing was carried out using blood. The CDR3 DNA sequence: TGTGCCAGCAGCTTAGAAGTGGTGAACACTGAAGCTTTCTTT. Amino acids: CASSLEVVNTEAFF.